Listed below are T cell receptor beta chains from one sample, sequenced in a study of identical twins. TCRdb processed the 5' RACE reads anew with MiXCR; each CDR3 protein has one entry. Of 450,000 or so distinct CDR3 sequences listed, about a fifth are singletons. Sequenced input: naive T cells sorted from blood. Source of these receptors: a man aged 50-60 years in good health. Both conserved end residues are part of each CDR3. Each record gives: clone size, V gene, J gene, D gene, CDR3 protein, CDR3 DNA. A D gene is named only where the DNA matches it firmly. The listing skips clone size in some rows; elsewhere it reads once, few, many or a size class.

many	TRBV7-8	TRBJ2-1	.	CASSRRLSSSYNEQFF	TGTGCCAGCAGCCGGCGTCTGAGCAGCTCCTACAATGAGCAGTTCTTC
.	TRBV5-5	TRBJ2-6	.	CASRRDSGANVLTF	TGTGCCAGCAGAAGGGACTCTGGGGCCAACGTCCTGACTTTC
.	TRBV6-1	TRBJ2-1	TRBD2	CASSTGTSGVNEQFF	TGTGCCAGCAGTACCGGGACTAGCGGGGTCAATGAGCAGTTCTTC
few	TRBV7-9	TRBJ2-1	.	CASSIQGTYNEQFF	TGTGCCAGCAGCATACAAGGAACATACAATGAGCAGTTCTTC
many	TRBV29-1	TRBJ1-1	.	CSVLSTWNTEAFF	TGCAGCGTTCTCTCTACTTGGAACACTGAAGCTTTCTTT
many	TRBV20-1	TRBJ2-3	.	CSAREAVGSTDTQYF	TGCAGTGCTAGAGAAGCAGTGGGGAGCACAGATACGCAGTATTTT
.	TRBV9	TRBJ2-1	TRBD2	CASSAQRGGYNEQFF	TGTGCCAGCAGCGCGCAGCGGGGGGGCTACAATGAGCAGTTCTTC
once	TRBV5-1	TRBJ2-6	.	CASSPVVRGGNPGANVLTF	TGCGCCAGCAGCCCCGTTGTCCGGGGCGGCAACCCCGGGGCCAACGTCCTGACTTTC
.	TRBV20-1	TRBJ1-6	.	CSARVGGANNSPLHF	TGCAGTGCTAGAGTCGGAGGGGCAAATAATTCACCCCTCCACTTT
.	TRBV4-3	TRBJ2-1	TRBD1	CASSQPGQGFNEQFF	TGCGCCAGCAGCCAACCGGGACAGGGGTTCAATGAGCAGTTCTTC
.	TRBV29-1	TRBJ2-1	TRBD1	CSADRVNEQFF	TGCAGCGCGGACAGGGTCAATGAGCAGTTCTTC
few	TRBV6-1	TRBJ1-2	.	CASSGGWVYGYTF	TGTGCCAGCAGTGGAGGGTGGGTCTATGGCTACACCTTC
.	TRBV9	TRBJ2-7	TRBD1	CASSVVGTGNEQYF	TGTGCCAGCAGCGTAGTGGGGACAGGGAACGAGCAGTACTTC
many	TRBV20-1	TRBJ1-5	.	CSASHGAGSNQPQHF	TGCAGTGCTAGTCATGGGGCAGGTAGCAATCAGCCCCAGCATTTT
.	TRBV6-1	TRBJ1-1	.	CALLRRGSNTEAFF	TGTGCCCTCTTGAGAAGAGGCAGTAACACTGAAGCTTTCTTT
many	TRBV12-3/TRBV12-4	TRBJ2-5	.	CASSGGQKETQYF	TGTGCCAGCAGCGGCGGACAGAAAGAGACCCAGTACTTC
.	TRBV27	TRBJ2-6	.	CASSSPSSGANVLTF	TGTGCCAGCAGTAGCCCGAGCTCTGGGGCCAACGTCCTGACTTTC
many	TRBV25-1	TRBJ1-6	.	CASSELGSDPLHF	TGTGCCAGCAGTGAATTGGGCAGCGATCCCCTCCACTTT
.	TRBV27	TRBJ1-2	.	CASSFLRAYGYTF	TGTGCCAGCAGTTTCCTGCGGGCCTATGGCTACACCTTC
once	TRBV5-1	TRBJ2-3	TRBD1	CASSQRQGEQYF	TGCGCCAGCAGCCAACGACAGGGTGAGCAGTATTTT
few	TRBV10-2	TRBJ2-5	.	CASSDTGGQWETQYF	TGCGCCAGCAGTGATACTGGGGGGCAGTGGGAGACCCAGTACTTC
many	TRBV6-2/TRBV6-3	TRBJ1-1	.	CASRSQLNTEAFF	TGTGCCAGCAGATCACAGCTGAACACTGAAGCTTTCTTT
many	TRBV6-1	TRBJ2-7	.	CASSEWSAGSYEQYF	TGTGCCAGCAGTGAATGGTCGGCGGGTTCCTACGAGCAGTACTTC
.	TRBV27	TRBJ2-1	TRBD2	CASSPLGTSKNNEQFF	TGTGCCAGCAGTCCTCTCGGGACTAGCAAGAACAATGAGCAGTTCTTC
.	TRBV24-1	TRBJ2-4	.	CATSDDGAGKNIQYF	TGTGCCACCAGTGATGATGGGGCCGGCAAAAACATTCAGTACTTC
.	TRBV7-9	TRBJ2-1	TRBD2	CASSLVSGRAHEQFF	TGTGCCAGCAGCTTAGTTAGCGGGAGGGCCCATGAGCAGTTCTTC
few	TRBV5-1	TRBJ2-2	.	CASSLLMTGTGELFF	TGCGCCAGCAGCTTGTTGATGACTGGGACCGGGGAGCTGTTTTTT
many	TRBV10-3	TRBJ1-2	.	CAISESDGGYTF	TGTGCCATCAGTGAGTCAGACGGGGGCTACACCTTC
many	TRBV12-3/TRBV12-4	TRBJ1-2	.	CASSFTLSTNYGYTF	TGTGCCAGCAGTTTCACTCTTTCCACTAACTATGGCTACACCTTC
.	TRBV18	TRBJ2-1	TRBD1	CASSPTGDGYNEQFF	TGTGCCAGCTCACCCACAGGGGACGGCTACAATGAGCAGTTCTTC
.	TRBV6-2/TRBV6-3	TRBJ2-7	.	CASIHGPDSYEQYF	TGTGCCAGCATTCACGGGCCAGACTCCTACGAGCAGTACTTC
few	TRBV2	TRBJ2-5	TRBD2	CASSPDGRVYQETQYF	TGTGCCAGCAGTCCAGACGGGAGGGTCTACCAAGAGACCCAGTACTTC
many	TRBV27	TRBJ2-3	.	CASSLSWGANTDTQYF	TGTGCCAGCAGTTTATCTTGGGGGGCGAATACAGATACGCAGTATTTT
many	TRBV10-3	TRBJ2-1	.	CAISESSRSRGYNEQFF	TGTGCCATCAGTGAGTCGTCTAGAAGCCGAGGGTACAATGAGCAGTTCTTC
few	TRBV5-1	TRBJ2-2	.	CASTYDGPITGELFF	TGCGCCAGCACGTACGACGGGCCGATCACCGGGGAGCTGTTTTTT
.	TRBV20-1	TRBJ1-5	TRBD1	CSARNDREREPQHF	TGCAGTGCTAGGAATGACAGGGAGCGCGAGCCCCAGCATTTT
many	TRBV29-1	TRBJ1-4	.	CSVRRGVGANEKLFF	TGCAGCGTGAGACGGGGGGTTGGAGCTAATGAAAAACTGTTTTTT
.	TRBV21-1	TRBJ1-2	.	CASSNSTRYGYTF	TGTGCCAGCAGCAACTCTACTCGCTATGGCTACACCTTC
many	TRBV10-3	TRBJ2-7	.	CAISELEGIGEQYF	TGTGCCATCAGTGAACTTGAGGGTATCGGCGAGCAGTACTTC
few	TRBV18	TRBJ2-1	.	CASSQGGHNEQFF	TGTGCCAGCTCACAGGGGGGCCACAATGAGCAGTTCTTC
many	TRBV3-1	TRBJ2-3	.	CASSPLGGASTDTQYF	TGTGCCAGCAGCCCGCTGGGTGGGGCTAGCACAGATACGCAGTATTTT
.	TRBV24-1	TRBJ2-7	TRBD2	CATSDVALAGTYEQYF	TGTGCCACCAGTGATGTGGCCCTAGCGGGTACCTACGAGCAGTACTTC
.	TRBV29-1	TRBJ2-1	TRBD2	CSVGDRSIAGGPSYNEQFF	TGCAGCGTTGGAGACAGGTCGATAGCGGGAGGGCCTTCCTACAATGAGCAGTTCTTC
.	TRBV7-9	TRBJ2-1	.	CASSLRSGSGRQFF	TGTGCCAGCAGCTTAAGGAGCGGGTCGGGGCGGCAGTTCTTC
.	TRBV10-3	TRBJ2-1	TRBD1	CAARDRGYNEQFF	TGTGCCGCTCGGGACAGGGGCTACAATGAGCAGTTCTTC
few	TRBV20-1	TRBJ2-7	.	CSARPGRRGPEQYF	TGCAGTGCTAGACCGGGACGGAGAGGACCCGAGCAGTACTTC
.	TRBV9	TRBJ2-3	.	CASSAGPGQQYF	TGTGCCAGCAGCGCCGGCCCGGGACAGCAGTATTTT
few	TRBV20-1	TRBJ2-1	.	CSASSTLDEQFF	TGCAGTGCTAGTAGTACCCTTGATGAGCAGTTCTTC
few	TRBV6-5	TRBJ2-1	TRBD2	CASSYSRTRVPNSYNEQFF	TGTGCCAGCAGTTACTCCCGGACTAGGGTTCCCAATTCCTACAATGAGCAGTTCTTC
.	TRBV28	TRBJ2-7	TRBD2	CASRRLAGFSYEQYF	TGTGCCAGCAGAAGACTAGCGGGGTTCTCCTACGAGCAGTACTTC
few	TRBV11-2	TRBJ2-1	.	CASSLTIGYRAYNEQFF	TGTGCCAGCAGCCTAACGATCGGCTACAGGGCATACAATGAGCAGTTCTTC
few	TRBV15	TRBJ1-3	.	CATSREFSGNTIYF	TGTGCCACCAGCAGAGAGTTTTCTGGAAACACCATATATTTT